These 26 T cell receptor beta chains were all obtained from the same sample, sequenced in a study of cytomegalovirus exposure and HLA in healthy donors. Clones were sequenced by immunoSEQ multiplex PCR, and TCRdb holds only the in-frame ones, with some missing. The table has about 160,000 clones, approximately 80% seen once. Input material: PBMCs. These receptors all stem from a man aged 25 to 45 in good health and CMV-seropositive.

The rearrangement joins TRBV7-9 to TRBJ2-3; D is unclear. V lost 5 bases and J 2 bases, leaving 17 bases between the germline ends. The CDR3 runs 16 residues. Germline V gene sequence: CDR1 SEHNR, CDR2 FQNEAQ (reference sequence). CDR3 amino acids: CASSELYDALTDTQYF. CDR3 DNA: TGTGCCAGCAGCGAACTTTACGATGCCCTCACAGATACGCAGTATTTT.

This chain joins TRBV19 and TRBJ2-1, with TRBD2 matching over 11 bases. The CDR3 has 14 amino acids. With V trimmed by 11 bases and J by 3 bases, 6 bases remained unmatched. Germline V lookup: CDR1 LNHDA, CDR2 SQIVND (reference sequence). The CDR3 protein is CAVSGTSGYNEQFF. In nucleotides, the CDR3 is TGTGCCGTCAGTGGGACTAGCGGCTACAATGAGCAGTTCTTC.

The chain carries TRBV11-3 and TRBJ2-1; weak D call: TRBD2 (6 bases). The V end was cut by 5 bases, the J end by 15 bases, with 17 bases between. The CDR3 runs to 12 residues. Germline lookup yields CDR1 SGHNT and CDR2 YENEEA. CDR3 bases: TGTGCCAGCAGCGAAGGACGGGGGAGGAGGTTCTTC. Amino acids: CASSEGRGRRFF.

This chain links TRBV27 with TRBJ1-3; D is possibly TRBD1 (5 bases). V dropped 3 bases and J dropped 4 bases, with 10 bases sitting between them. Germline lookup yields CDR1 MNHEY and CDR2 SMNVEV (reference sequence). This CDR3 spans 14 amino acids. DNA for the CDR3: TGTGCCAGCAGTTTTTCAGGGCACGGAAACACCATATATTTT. Its protein is CASSFSGHGNTIYF.

This chain connects TRBV7-3 to TRBJ1-1; D uncertain. Between the trimmed V and J ends, which lost 1 base and 8 bases, there was a span of 11 bases. CDR3 length: 13 residues. In germline, CDR1 is SGHTA, CDR2 FQGTGA. The CDR3 DNA follows: TGTGCCAGCAGCTTAAGGGCGGGGAAAGAAGCTTTCTTT. Its protein is CASSLRAGKEAFF.

As for this clone: The junction shows a germline mismatch at one end, possibly a read error. This chain joins TRBV7-7 and TRBJ2-2, with a weak D call TRBD2 (6 bases). This CDR3 is 16 amino acids long. Germline CDR1 SSHAT, CDR2 FNYEAQ (reference sequence). The CDR3 here is CASSLAVQPAAGELFF. CDR3 nucleotides: TGTGCTAGCAGCTTAGCGGTCCAGCCGGCGGCCGGGGAGCTGTTTTTT.

CDR3 nucleotide sequence: TGCGCCAGCAGCTCACCCGGGGACAGGGCGTATGGCTACACCTTC. The encoded protein is CASSSPGDRAYGYTF. The chain carries TRBV4-1 and TRBJ1-2, with 9 bases identical to TRBD1. CDR1 is MGHRA, CDR2 YSYEKL, per germline. CDR3 size: 15 residues. The V and J ends lost 5 bases and 5 bases, in that order; junction bases with no gene match: 9.

This clone was found once. The V and J genes are TRBV5-1 and TRBJ2-6; possibly TRBD1 for D (5 bases). Germline loops: CDR1 SGHRS, CDR2 YFSETQ. V lost 0 bases, J lost 2 bases, and 9 bases lay in between. The CDR3 has 16 residues. CDR3 DNA: TGCGCCAGCAGCTTGGACAGGCCAACTGGGGCCAACGTCCTGACTTTC. It is translated as CASSLDRPTGANVLTF.

This clone was recorded only once. This chain's CDR3 is CSVDSGRDSGYTF. In nucleotides, the CDR3 is TGCAGCGTTGATAGTGGCAGGGATAGCGGCTACACCTTC. V and J are TRBV29-1 and TRBJ1-2; perhaps TRBD1 as D (5 bases). The length of the CDR3 is 13 residues. Germline V gene sequence: CDR1 SQVTM, CDR2 ANQGSEA. With 3 bases removed from V and 8 bases from J, the gap between germline ends came to 16 bases.

This chain links TRBV5-1 with TRBJ2-2, with D maybe TRBD1 (6 bases). V shed 2 bases and J shed 2 bases, with 13 bases lying between them. The CDR3 extends over 16 amino acids. Germline CDR1 and CDR2: SGHRS and YFSETQ. CDR3 nucleotide sequence: TGCGCCAGCAGCTTCTCCGGGACATTCAACACCGGGGAGCTGTTTTTT. Translated: CASSFSGTFNTGELFF.

This clone has just one count. The chain is built from TRBV23-1 and TRBJ2-7; 9 bases align to TRBD1. TRBV23-1 is an open reading frame whose function is uncertain. The CDR3 is 19 amino acids. The V segment lost 6 bases and the J segment 3 bases; nucleotides outside the gene matches: 21. This CDR3 is CASSRQRDRARGGYYEQYF. CDR3 nucleotide sequence: TGCGCCAGCAGCCGTCAACGGGACAGGGCCCGAGGAGGGTACTACGAGCAGTACTTC.

The CDR3 loop reads CASSPRQGMDGYTF. DNA for the CDR3: TGCGCCAGCAGCCCCCGACAGGGAATGGATGGCTACACCTTC. The J gene is TRBJ1-2, the V gene TRBV4-1; 7 bases are a match to TRBD1. The germline gives CDR1 MGHRA, CDR2 YSYEKL. The CDR3 has 14 residues. The junction had 8 bases not matched to a gene; V was cut back by 4 bases and J by 6 bases.

This chain uses TRBV29-1 with TRBJ2-3; 9 nucleotides match TRBD2. The trim removed 4 bases at V and 2 bases at J, leaving 10 bases unmatched. CDR1 SQVTM and CDR2 ANQGSEA come from the germline V gene. The CDR3 covers 16 residues. The CDR3 reads CSVASWAGGYTDTQYF. As DNA, the CDR3 is TGCAGCGTTGCCTCGTGGGCGGGGGGGTACACAGATACGCAGTATTTT.

This clone was counted only a few times. A read error may account for a junction end that differs from germline. The J gene is TRBJ1-1, the V gene TRBV19; tentative D call: TRBD1 (5 bases). Germline CDR1 reads LNHDA; CDR2 reads SQIVND (reference sequence). This CDR3 has 12 residues. Here the CDR3 DNA reads TGTGCCAGTAACGGCAGGGTCACTGACGCTTTCTTT. This codes for CASNGRVTDAFF.

The chain links TRBV11-2 to TRBJ2-7, with D perhaps matching TRBD2 (5 bases). The CDR3 runs to 14 residues. CDR1 is SGHAT and CDR2 is FQNNGV in the germline V gene. V dropped 5 bases and J dropped 6 bases, with 17 bases sitting between them. The CDR3 bases are TGTGCCAGCAGCCCGTCCGGACTTGCGGGCGAGCAGTACTTC. Translation gives CASSPSGLAGEQYF.

This clone came up a few times. V and J are TRBV5-1 and TRBJ2-7, with D possibly matching TRBD1 (7 bases). The CDR3 runs to 15 residues. V was trimmed by 0 bases and J by 2 bases, leaving 12 bases between them. The germline CDR1 and CDR2 sequences are SGHRS and YFSETQ. CDR3 coding DNA: TGCGCCAGCAGCTTGGACGCAGGGGGGACCTACGAGCAGTACTTC. The encoded protein is CASSLDAGGTYEQYF.

V usage is TRBV27 and J usage is TRBJ1-2; 7 bases are a match to TRBD1. V was clipped by 6 bases and J by 4 bases; unmatched bases: 5. CDR1 MNHEY and CDR2 SMNVEV come from the germline V gene (reference sequence). The CDR3 is 13 amino acids. The CDR3 DNA reads TGTGCCAGCAGCGAAGACAGGGTCTATGGCTACACCTTC. Translation gives CASSEDRVYGYTF.

The chain recombines TRBV11-2 with TRBJ2-5; a possible D gene is TRBD2 (6 bases). Trimming took off 5 bases at V and 5 bases at J, with 12 bases between the two ends. There are 13 residues in the CDR3. Germline assignment: CDR1 SGHAT and CDR2 FQNNGV. CDR3 sequence: CASSPGDAETQYF. The CDR3 DNA sequence: TGTGCCAGCAGCCCGGGAGACGCGGAGACCCAGTACTTC.

This sequence joins TRBV5-5 and TRBJ2-2; 7 bases are shared with TRBD1. After removal of 2 bases from V and 0 bases from J, the junction contained 4 bases not matched to a gene. Germline V CDR1 and CDR2: SGHKS, YYEKEE (reference sequence). This CDR3 comprises 16 residues. CDR3 in DNA: TGTGCCAGCAGCTTACGGACAGGCGCGAACACCGGGGAGCTGTTTTTT. Translating it yields CASSLRTGANTGELFF.

The chain uses TRBV7-8 and TRBJ2-2, with 9 bases matching TRBD1. CDR1 is SGHVS, CDR2 FQNEAQ, per germline. After removal of 3 bases from V and 1 base from J, the junction contained 6 bases not matched to a gene. CDR3 length: 17 amino acids. The CDR3 DNA reads TGTGCCAGCAGCTTCAGGGACAGGGCCTTGAACACCGGGGAGCTGTTTTTT. Translation: CASSFRDRALNTGELFF.

The chain links TRBV4-3 to TRBJ1-2, with D unclear. Germline V lookup: CDR1 LGHNA, CDR2 YSLEER. Trimming left V 0 bases short and J 4 bases short, with 15 bases between. The CDR3 contains 16 residues. The CDR3 region is CASSQDSQRPLYGYTF. Written as DNA, the CDR3 is TGCGCCAGCAGCCAAGATTCACAGCGGCCACTCTATGGCTACACCTTC.

This clone was recorded a few times. The chain employs TRBV4-2 and TRBJ2-3; D is perhaps TRBD1 (6 bases). Trimming stripped 0 bases from V and 4 bases from J, with 8 bases between. The CDR3 length is 14 residues. Germline CDR1 LGHNA, CDR2 YNFKEQ. As DNA, the CDR3 is TGTGCCAGCAGCCAAGATACAGGGCCAGATACGCAGTATTTT. As protein: CASSQDTGPDTQYF.

V gene TRBV7-2 combines with J gene TRBJ1-6; 7 positions match TRBD1. The germline V gene encodes CDR1 SGHTA and CDR2 FQGNSA. V gave up 5 bases and J gave up 7 bases; unmatched junction bases: 5. The CDR3 is made up of 14 amino acids. CDR3 protein: CASSEGQLNSPLHF. CDR3 coding DNA: TGTGCCAGCAGCGAGGGACAGTTAAATTCACCCCTCCACTTT.

The chain uses TRBV9 and TRBJ1-1; D may be TRBD1 (5 bases). The CDR3 is 13 residues long. CDR1 and CDR2 from the germline V gene are SGDLS and YYNGEE. Trimming took off 7 bases at V and 1 base at J, with 11 bases between the two ends. CDR3 sequence: CASASRGNTEAFF. Written as DNA, the CDR3 is TGTGCCAGCGCTTCTAGGGGGAACACTGAAGCTTTCTTT.

V usage is TRBV5-1 and J usage is TRBJ2-1; D gene uncertain. The germline V gene encodes CDR1 SGHRS and CDR2 YFSETQ. There are 15 residues in the CDR3. V was shortened by 4 bases and J by 4 bases, with 15 bases between the two germline ends. The CDR3 is CASSPVRAAYNEQFF. The CDR3 DNA reads as TGCGCCAGCAGCCCCGTGCGAGCCGCATACAATGAGCAGTTCTTC.

This clone was found once. The chain is built from TRBV4-1 and TRBJ1-1; the match to TRBD1 covers 7 bases. Germline V CDR1 and CDR2: MGHRA, YSYEKL. The CDR3 extends over 15 amino acids. Losses at the gene ends were 2 bases for V and 1 base for J; bases not matched to a gene: 4. CDR3 region: CASSQTGTANTEAFF. CDR3 in DNA: TGCGCCAGCAGCCAAACCGGGACAGCGAACACTGAAGCTTTCTTT.